A single sample gave rise to the 13 T cell receptor beta chains below, sequenced in a study of shared clonotypes between healthy human individuals. The table came from immunoSEQ multiplex PCR; TCRdb's copy has only in-frame clones and leaves some out. The profile covers about 1.5 million clones, with over 95% appearing a single time and roughly 1.2% taken by the ten largest. Sequencing was done on a sample of naive CD4+ T cells sorted from blood. Subset reported: CD45RA+ positively selected. The receptors shown here come from a man aged 25-40 years in good health.

CDR3 nucleotides: TGTGCCAGCAGCCTGGGGACTAGCGGGAGGGAGCAGTATTTT. It encodes CASSLGTSGREQYF. The rearrangement uses TRBV7-3 and TRBJ2-3; 16 bases are a match to TRBD2. This CDR3 has 14 residues. V trimming: 5 bases; J trimming: 11 bases; junction bases outside the gene matches: 4. Germline V gene lookup returns CDR1 SGHTA and CDR2 FQGTGA. Looking up the rest from reference TRBV7-3 and TRBJ2-3 gives the full variable domain: GAGVSQTPSNKVTEKGKYVELRCDPISGHTALYWYRQSLGQGPEFLIYFQGTGAADDSGLPNDRFFAVRPEGSVSTLKIQRTERGDSAVYLCASSLGTSGREQYFGPGTRLTVL.

As concerns this clone: The same CDR3 can be traced to other DNA sequences in this sample. This chain links TRBV19 with TRBJ1-5; D is perhaps TRBD1 (5 bases). The CDR3 spans 13 residues. Trimming shortened V by 3 bases and J by 7 bases, and 10 bases separated the two germline ends. CDR1 is LNHDA and CDR2 is SQIVND in the germline V gene (reference sequence). The CDR3 DNA reads as TGTGCCAGTAGTATTGGCAGGGACCAGCCCCAGCATTTT. As protein: CASSIGRDQPQHF.

The rearrangement links TRBV19 to TRBJ1-5; D may be TRBD1 (5 bases). CDR1 is LNHDA, CDR2 SQIVND, per germline (reference sequence). The CDR3 totals 15 residues. The ends were cut back, 5 bases at V and 3 bases at J, with 14 bases in the middle. The CDR3 coding sequence is TGTGCCAGTAGTTTGTATGGGGCGCCCAATCAGCCCCAGCATTTT. Translated, it gives CASSLYGAPNQPQHF. Looking up the rest from reference TRBV19 and TRBJ1-5 gives the full variable domain: DGGITQSPKYLFRKEGQNVTLSCEQNLNHDAMYWYRQDPGQGLRLIYYSQIVNDFQKGDIAEGYSVSREKKESFPLTVTSAQKNPTAFYLCASSLYGAPNQPQHFGDGTRLSIL.

The rearrangement joins TRBV29-1 to TRBJ2-3, with 14 bases aligning to TRBD2. Germline loops: CDR1 SQVTM, CDR2 ANQGSEA. J lost 0 bases, V lost 7 bases, and 6 bases had no gene match. This CDR3 spans 16 amino acids. CDR3 DNA: TGCAGCGCCAGAGGGACTAGCGGGAGCAGCACAGATACGCAGTATTTT. This encodes CSARGTSGSSTDTQYF.

The chain's CDR3 is CACHGTGGFRKLFF. The DNA of the CDR3 is TGTGCCTGCCACGGGACAGGGGGATTTAGAAAACTGTTTTTT. This chain uses TRBV30 with TRBJ1-4, with 11 bases that match TRBD1. The CDR3 spans 14 residues. CDR1 is GTSNPN and CDR2 is SVGIG in the germline V gene (reference sequence). V lost 6 bases, J lost 10 bases, and 10 bases stayed unmatched.

The chain carries TRBV29-1 and TRBJ2-4, with D perhaps matching TRBD1 or TRBD2 (6 bases each). V lost 7 bases, J lost 11 bases, and 18 bases lay in between. This CDR3 region has 12 residues. The germline gives CDR1 SQVTM, CDR2 ANQGSEA. CDR3 sequence reads: CSAGTGGTFQYF. In DNA, the CDR3 is TGCAGCGCGGGGACCGGGGGCACATTTCAGTACTTC.

The chain is built from TRBV6-6 and TRBJ2-7; 9 bases align to TRBD2. The J segment lost 2 bases and the V segment lost 5 bases, leaving 7 bases of the junction unmatched. This CDR3 contains 15 residues. The V gene's germline CDR1 is MNHNY and CDR2 SVGAGI (reference sequence). The CDR3 spells CASSNSGSFPYEQYF. Written as DNA, the CDR3 is TGTGCCAGCAGTAATAGCGGGAGTTTTCCCTACGAGCAGTACTTC.

V usage is TRBV19 and J usage is TRBJ2-4, with 7 nucleotides matching TRBD2. V lost 7 bases and J lost 3; bases outside the gene matches: 9. This CDR3 has 15 residues. Germline V gives CDR1 LNHDA, CDR2 SQIVND (reference sequence). The CDR3 is CASNRAGADKNIQYF. CDR3 in DNA: TGTGCCAGTAATCGGGCGGGAGCGGACAAAAACATTCAGTACTTC.

The V call is TRBV10-2, the J call TRBJ2-7, with TRBD2 matching 10 bases. Unmatched junction bases numbered 3, after V lost 7 bases and J lost 3 bases. The CDR3 spans 13 residues. CDR1 WSHSY and CDR2 SAAADI come from the germline V gene. The CDR3: CASNPSGSYEQYF. The CDR3 region has the DNA TGCGCCAGCAACCCTAGCGGGAGCTACGAGCAGTACTTC.

The chain links TRBV5-8 to TRBJ1-3; D is perhaps TRBD1 (5 bases). This CDR3 is 11 amino acids long. Trimming removed 2 bases from V and 9 bases from J, with 6 bases in between. Germline CDR1 is SGHTS and CDR2 is YDEGEE. CDR3 sequence reads: CASSLGATIYF. The CDR3 region has the DNA TGTGCCAGCAGCTTAGGGGCCACCATATATTTT.

In DNA, the CDR3 is TGTGCCAGCAGCTCCGGGACAGTAGCCACAGATACGCAGTATTTT. It encodes CASSSGTVATDTQYF. The chain links TRBV7-9 to TRBJ2-3, with TRBD1 matching over 7 bases. J lost 2 bases, V lost 4 bases, and 6 bases had no gene match. CDR3 size: 15 residues. The germline V gene has CDR1 SEHNR and CDR2 FQNEAQ (reference sequence). The full variable domain, its missing parts supplied by reference TRBV7-9 and TRBJ2-3, is DTGVSQNPRHKITKRGQNVTFRCDPISEHNRLYWYRQTLGQGPEFLTYFQNEAQLEKSRLLSDRFSAERPKGSFSTLEIQRTEQGDSAMYLCASSSGTVATDTQYFGPGTRLTVL.

The chain carries TRBV10-3 and TRBJ2-7; TRBD2 matches 9 bases. Per the germline V gene, CDR1 is ENHRY and CDR2 is SYGVKD. CDR3 size: 14 residues. The trim removed 4 bases at V and 3 bases at J, leaving 4 bases unmatched. The CDR3 region is CAISVTSGLYEQYF. The CDR3 coding sequence is TGTGCCATCAGTGTGACTAGCGGACTCTACGAGCAGTACTTC.

V gene TRBV4-2 combines with J gene TRBJ1-1; possibly TRBD1 for D (6 bases). Trimming took off 5 bases at V and 1 base at J, with 14 bases between the two ends. The CDR3 sequence is 15 residues long. Germline V gives CDR1 LGHNA, CDR2 YNFKEQ. CDR3 amino acids: CASSTIQGRNTEAFF. CDR3 coding DNA: TGTGCCAGCAGCACCATTCAGGGGCGGAACACTGAAGCTTTCTTT.